These T cell receptor beta chains were read from a single sample in a study of regulatory T cells in long-lasting Graves disease. TCRdb reprocessed the multiplex PCR reads via MiXCR and lists one record per CDR3 protein. This repertoire shows about 440,000 distinct CDR3 sequences, over 15% found once; its top ten account for 20% to 25%. The data were also submitted as part of a second study, on T cells in Graves' hyperthyroidism and ophthalmopathy.

This sample comprised peripheral blood mononuclear cells (PBMCs), obtained at new diagnosis, from a patient treated with antithyroid drugs. The source of these receptors is a woman aged 18 to 35 with Graves disease. The CDR3 runs from the conserved cysteine through the conserved F or W. Fields, in order: clone size, V gene, J gene, D gene, CDR3 protein, CDR3 DNA. A D gene is named only where the DNA matches it firmly. Part of the rows lack a size; the others show once, few, many or a class for expanded clones.

NA	TRBV30	TRBJ2-3	NA	CAWSSSAADTQYF	TGTGCCTGGAGTTCGTCAGCCGCGGATACGCAGTATTTT
few	TRBV6-2/TRBV6-3	TRBJ1-5	NA	CASQPMDVGNQPQHF	TGTGCCAGCCAACCCATGGATGTTGGCAATCAGCCCCAGCATTTT
NA	TRBV11-2	TRBJ2-1	NA	CASSLHGSSYNEQFF	TGTGCCAGCAGCTTACACGGAAGCTCCTACAATGAGCAGTTCTTC
few	TRBV7-8	TRBJ2-7	TRBD1	CASSHRDRGAYEQYF	TGTGCCAGCAGCCACCGGGACAGGGGCGCCTACGAGCAGTACTTC
NA	TRBV28	TRBJ1-2	NA	CASSFGKTYGYTF	TGTGCCAGCAGTTTTGGTAAAACCTATGGCTACACCTTC
many	TRBV28	TRBJ1-2	TRBD1	CASSLKKGTVGYTF	TGTGCCAGCAGTTTGAAAAAGGGGACAGTTGGCTACACCTTC
many	TRBV18	TRBJ2-3	TRBD1	CASSPRTGVKDTQYF	TGTGCCAGCTCACCAAGGACAGGGGTTAAAGATACGCAGTATTTT
many	TRBV11-2	TRBJ1-1	TRBD1	CASSFRGQGNTEAFF	TGTGCCAGCAGCTTCCGGGGACAGGGAAACACTGAAGCTTTCTTT
many	TRBV7-3	TRBJ2-1	TRBD2	CASSLASGRLDEQFF	TGTGCCAGCAGCCTTGCTAGCGGTCGTCTCGATGAGCAGTTCTTC
many	TRBV3-1	TRBJ2-1	TRBD2	CASSQVPAGLAGLEQFF	TGTGCCAGCAGCCAAGTTCCAGCGGGACTAGCGGGACTTGAGCAGTTCTTC
many	TRBV6-5	TRBJ2-7	NA	CASSYPRDEQYF	TGTGCCAGCAGTTACCCCAGGGACGAGCAGTACTTC
NA	TRBV20-1	TRBJ1-2	TRBD1	CSAMGRGQTLLGYTF	TGCAGTGCTATGGGTAGGGGACAGACCCTTCTGGGCTACACCTTC
NA	TRBV3-1	TRBJ2-1	NA	CASSRRQINYEQFF	TGTGCCAGCAGCCGTCGACAGATAAATTATGAGCAGTTCTTC
NA	TRBV29-1	TRBJ1-2	NA	CSVTVPRRLHLYGYTF	TGCAGCGTTACAGTCCCCCGACGGCTTCACCTCTATGGCTACACCTTC
many	TRBV9	TRBJ1-2	NA	CASSAGDFRDYGYTF	TGTGCCAGCAGCGCAGGAGATTTCCGAGACTATGGCTACACCTTC
many	TRBV29-1	TRBJ2-1	NA	CSVEAEQFF	TGCAGCGTTGAAGCTGAGCAGTTCTTC
many	TRBV2	TRBJ2-4	NA	CASKEYAEVSKNIQYF	TGTGCCAGCAAGGAGTATGCGGAAGTGTCCAAAAACATTCAGTACTTC
NA	TRBV2	TRBJ1-1	NA	CASSTGAFTEAFF	TGTGCCAGCAGCACGGGGGCTTTCACTGAAGCTTTCTTT
many	TRBV28	TRBJ1-5	NA	CASSLENQPQHF	TGTGCCAGCAGCTTAGAAAATCAGCCCCAGCATTTT
NA	TRBV24-1	TRBJ2-7	TRBD1	CATSDPRTGRDEQYF	TGTGCCACCAGTGACCCCCGGACAGGGCGGGACGAGCAGTACTTC
few	TRBV5-1	TRBJ2-5	NA	CASSTSRETQYF	TGCGCCAGCAGCACCTCCCGTGAGACCCAGTACTTC
few	TRBV28	TRBJ2-6	TRBD1	CASSLRTGRHSGANVLTF	TGTGCCAGCAGTTTAAGGACAGGCAGGCACTCTGGGGCCAACGTCCTGACTTTC
few	TRBV4-1	TRBJ2-5	TRBD2	CASSQRLLAEETQYF	TGCGCCAGCAGCCAGAGGTTACTAGCGGAAGAGACCCAGTACTTC
many	TRBV2	TRBJ2-3	NA	CASSEGGTDTQYF	TGTGCCAGCAGTGAGGGAGGCACAGATACGCAGTATTTT
few	TRBV5-1	TRBJ2-5	NA	CASSPDIFQGPKETQYF	TGCGCCAGCAGCCCTGACATTTTCCAGGGACCCAAGGAGACCCAGTACTTC
many	TRBV12-3/TRBV12-4	TRBJ2-1	TRBD2	CASSLAGVVEQFF	TGTGCCAGCAGTTTGGCGGGAGTTGTTGAGCAGTTCTTC
NA	TRBV6-7	TRBJ2-3	NA	CASSGGQGGNQPQYF	TGTGCCAGCAGCGGAGGGCAGGGTGGCAATCAGCCCCAGTATTTT
few	TRBV7-6	TRBJ2-3	NA	CASSQHAGTQYF	TGTGCCAGCAGCCAACATGCCGGTACGCAGTATTTT
few	TRBV7-9	TRBJ1-1	NA	CASSLAQTPEAFF	TGTGCCAGCAGCTTAGCCCAAACCCCTGAAGCTTTCTTT
few	TRBV29-1	TRBJ2-5	NA	CSGTGLGLQTQYF	TGCAGCGGTACGGGTTTGGGTCTACAGACCCAGTACTTC
many	TRBV20-1	TRBJ2-1	TRBD1	CSARERTGFTYNEQFF	TGCAGTGCTAGAGAGCGGACAGGCTTCACCTACAATGAGCAGTTCTTC
few	TRBV11-3	TRBJ2-6	NA	CASSPLDAGANVLTF	TGTGCCAGCAGCCCACTAGATGCCGGGGCCAACGTCCTGACTTTC
many	TRBV2	TRBJ2-7	NA	CASSPPDAYEQYF	TGTGCCAGCAGCCCCCCCGACGCCTACGAGCAGTACTTC
many	TRBV11-2	TRBJ2-5	NA	CASSLVKTPQETQYF	TGTGCCAGCAGCTTAGTGAAGACACCGCAAGAGACCCAGTACTTC
NA	TRBV7-2	TRBJ2-5	TRBD2	CASSLRTSGIGETQYF	TGTGCCAGCAGCTTACGGACTAGCGGGATCGGTGAGACCCAGTACTTC
NA	TRBV5-4	TRBJ2-2	NA	CASSLVRVGGELFF	TGTGCCAGCAGCTTGGTTCGGGTTGGCGGGGAGCTGTTTTTT
many	TRBV7-2	TRBJ2-5	NA	CASSLGWDTDQETQYF	TGTGCCAGCAGCTTAGGATGGGACACCGATCAAGAGACCCAGTACTTC
NA	TRBV5-4	TRBJ2-1	NA	CASSREFQSYNEQFF	TGTGCCAGCAGCCGAGAATTTCAATCCTACAATGAGCAGTTCTTC
many	TRBV11-2	TRBJ2-2	TRBD1	CASSSWTGPTGELFF	TGTGCCAGCAGCTCCTGGACAGGCCCCACCGGGGAGCTGTTTTTT
many	TRBV6-5	TRBJ2-5	NA	CASSYLAAKETQYF	TGTGCCAGCAGTTACTTGGCAGCAAAAGAGACCCAGTACTTC
few	TRBV5-1	TRBJ2-3	TRBD1	CASSSGQLTDTQYF	TGCGCCAGCTCCTCGGGACAGTTGACAGATACGCAGTATTTT
many	TRBV10-3	TRBJ2-3	TRBD2	CAISATSSTDTQYF	TGTGCCATCAGTGCGACTAGCTCCACAGATACGCAGTATTTT
many	TRBV7-8	TRBJ2-1	NA	CASSLFELGSYNEQFF	TGTGCCAGCAGCTTATTTGAGTTAGGCTCCTACAATGAGCAGTTCTTC
NA	TRBV20-1	TRBJ1-5	NA	CSASLSNQPQHF	TGCAGTGCTAGTTTAAGCAATCAGCCCCAGCATTTT
few	TRBV18	TRBJ1-5	NA	CASSPDRMHLNQPQHF	TGTGCCAGCTCACCAGACAGGATGCACTTGAATCAGCCCCAGCATTTT
NA	TRBV19	TRBJ1-2	NA	CASSIDGRPGGYTF	TGTGCCAGTAGTATAGATGGTCGGCCCGGCGGCTACACCTTC
NA	TRBV27	TRBJ2-5	NA	CASSDLETQETQYF	TGTGCCAGCAGCGACCTGGAGACCCAAGAGACCCAGTACTTC
NA	TRBV10-2	TRBJ1-5	NA	CASSESSANQPEHF	TGCGCCAGCAGTGAGTCGTCCGCCAATCAGCCCGAGCATTTT
many	TRBV5-4	TRBJ2-7	TRBD2	CASSLAGVGYEQYF	TGTGCCAGCAGTCTTGCGGGAGTCGGGTACGAGCAGTACTTC
many	TRBV11-3	TRBJ2-7	TRBD1	CASSLEQGSYEQYF	TGTGCCAGCAGCCTCGAACAGGGGTCCTACGAGCAGTACTTC
many	TRBV28	TRBJ2-7	NA	CASMVLFEQYF	TGTGCCAGCATGGTCCTTTTCGAGCAGTACTTC
NA	TRBV29-1	TRBJ2-2	NA	CSVGAANTGELFF	TGCAGCGTGGGCGCCGCCAACACCGGGGAGCTGTTTTTT
many	TRBV28	TRBJ1-5	NA	CASSLGAQPQHF	TGTGCCAGCAGTTTGGGAGCCCAGCCCCAGCATTTT
few	TRBV15	TRBJ2-7	TRBD2	CATSRDYQSSGTYEQYF	TGTGCCACCAGCAGAGATTACCAGTCTAGCGGTACCTACGAGCAGTACTTC